This T cell receptor beta chain originates from a study of OX40 agonist ivuxolimab in advanced cancers. Looking at the study overall: Males comprised 75% to 90% of the group, whose mean age was approximately 60 years (range roughly 20 to 85). Three patients showed partial responses: one hepatocellular carcinoma and two cutaneous melanoma cases.

Generated by immunoSEQ multiplex PCR, the TCRdb table keeps only in-frame clones and is missing some. The sample lists tens of thousands of clones, 93% seen once, with 15% to 20% in the top ten. The study, taken as a whole, reports: The work left the antigen specificity of expanded peripheral T cells undetermined. Among the lowest levels of clonal expansion were found in partial responders at 0.1-3.0 mg/kg.

On this clone itself: The target antigen is unknown.

V lost 4 bases to trimming and J lost 5 bases; unmatched junction nucleotides: 6. Germline loops: CDR1 SQVTM, CDR2 ANQGSEA. The CDR3 consists of 13 residues. The receptor's source is an adult with an advanced solid tumor such as melanoma, head and neck, liver or kidney cancer. This chain uses TRBV29-1 with TRBJ1-1, with 8 positions matching TRBD1. Sequencing used CD4+ or CD8+ T cells sorted from blood, obtained in a trial of the OX40 agonist ivuxolimab. In nucleotides, the CDR3 is TGCAGCGTTGGGGGCAGGGGGCTTACTGAAGCTTTCTTT. This translates into CSVGGRGLTEAFF.